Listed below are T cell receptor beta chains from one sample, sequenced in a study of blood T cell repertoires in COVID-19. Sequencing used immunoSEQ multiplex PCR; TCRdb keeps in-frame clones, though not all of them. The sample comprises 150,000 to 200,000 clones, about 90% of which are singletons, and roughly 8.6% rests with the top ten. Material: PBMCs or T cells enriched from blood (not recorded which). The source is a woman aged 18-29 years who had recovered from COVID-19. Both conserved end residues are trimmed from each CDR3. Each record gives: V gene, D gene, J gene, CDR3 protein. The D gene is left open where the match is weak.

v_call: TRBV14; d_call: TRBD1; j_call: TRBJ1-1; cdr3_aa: ASSQDLGTGLPPGTEAF
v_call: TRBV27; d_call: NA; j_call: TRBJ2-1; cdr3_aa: ASSRQVGAQFNEQF
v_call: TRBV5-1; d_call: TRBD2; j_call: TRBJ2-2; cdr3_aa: ASSEAGTSGVRELF
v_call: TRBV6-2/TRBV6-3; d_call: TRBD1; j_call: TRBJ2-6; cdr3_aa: ASSYWGQGASGANVLT
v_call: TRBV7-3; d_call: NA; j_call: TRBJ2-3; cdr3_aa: ASSRRGGSVIDTQY
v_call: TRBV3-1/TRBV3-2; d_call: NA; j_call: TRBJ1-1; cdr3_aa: ASSQDWVGEDTEAF
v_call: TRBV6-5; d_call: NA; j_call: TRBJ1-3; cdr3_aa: ASSLGESGNTIY
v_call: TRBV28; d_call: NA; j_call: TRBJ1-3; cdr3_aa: ASIRGTSSGNTIY
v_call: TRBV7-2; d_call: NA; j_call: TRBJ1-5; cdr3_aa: ASSLAGGYSNQPQH
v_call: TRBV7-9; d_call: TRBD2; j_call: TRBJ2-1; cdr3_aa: ASSLGGTSLDEQF
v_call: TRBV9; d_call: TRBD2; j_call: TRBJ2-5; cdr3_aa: ASSSTSGGWQETQY
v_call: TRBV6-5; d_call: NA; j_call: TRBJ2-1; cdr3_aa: ASSYRTEYNEQF
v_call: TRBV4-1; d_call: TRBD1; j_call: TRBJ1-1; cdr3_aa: ASSRNRGGLNTEAF
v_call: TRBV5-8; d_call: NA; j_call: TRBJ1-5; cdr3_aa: ASSLVARDNQPQH
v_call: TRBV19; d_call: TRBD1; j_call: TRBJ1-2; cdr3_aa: ASSTNPQGSHGYT
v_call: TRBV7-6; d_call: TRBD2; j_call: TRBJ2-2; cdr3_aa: ASSFGAGGSTGELF
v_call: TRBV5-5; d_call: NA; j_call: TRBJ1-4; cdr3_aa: ASSLTGINEKLF
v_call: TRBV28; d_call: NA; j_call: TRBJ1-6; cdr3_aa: ASSFRGQLIPGSYNSPLH
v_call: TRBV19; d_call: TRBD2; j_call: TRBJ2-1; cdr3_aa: ASSRSGTSNEQF